The clone carrying this T cell receptor (beta chain) has at least ten counts. As yet, its antigen is unknown. The data were taken from a study of T cell repertoires in cytomegalovirus infection. Study-wide context: Through public TCR beta signatures, both CMV infection and matching HLA type were indicated. The study's findings and limits: CMV carriers with the relevant HLA were identified by cumulative public TCR beta family frequency. The response measured ex vivo was dominated by TCR beta clonotypes (HLA-C-restricted and CMV-specific).

Trimming cost V 3 bases and J 1 base, with 9 bases left between them. Looked up from germline, CDR1 is LGHNA and CDR2 is YSLEER. CDR3 size: 14 residues. One entry per CDR3 protein results from TCRdb running MiXCR on the reads. The sample records 57,000 or so distinct CDR3 sequences, roughly 34% being singletons. Source material: PBMCs, sequenced either directly or after in vitro stimulation (not recorded which). This chain uses TRBV4-3 with TRBJ1-1; D ambiguous. This receptor was taken from a human donor in good health (CMV status not recorded). Some clones in this sample may be carry-over from other donors' samples. In DNA, the CDR3 is TGCGCCAGCAGCCATTTAACAGCGAACACTGAAGCTTTCTTT. Translated, it gives CASSHLTANTEAFF.